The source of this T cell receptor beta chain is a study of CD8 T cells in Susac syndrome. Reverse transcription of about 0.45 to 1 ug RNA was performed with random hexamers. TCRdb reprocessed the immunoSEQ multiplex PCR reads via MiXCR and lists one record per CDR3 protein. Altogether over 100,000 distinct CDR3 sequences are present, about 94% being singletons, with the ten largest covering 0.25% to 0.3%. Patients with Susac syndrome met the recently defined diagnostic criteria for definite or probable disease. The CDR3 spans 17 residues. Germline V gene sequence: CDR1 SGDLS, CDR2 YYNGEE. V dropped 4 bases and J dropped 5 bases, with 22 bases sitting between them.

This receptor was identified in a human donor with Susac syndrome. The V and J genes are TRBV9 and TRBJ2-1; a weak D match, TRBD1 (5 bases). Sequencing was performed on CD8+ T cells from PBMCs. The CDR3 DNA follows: TGTGCCAGCAGCAATGGACAAGGTGATAAAGAGGACAATGAGCAGTTCTTC. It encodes CASSNGQGDKEDNEQFF.